This T cell receptor beta chain was sequenced during a study of blood T cells in healthy people across ages. The study's findings and limits: The unknown donor CMV status may have confounded expanded clonotype changes. Naive T cell percentage by flow cytometry tracked strongly with beta diversity. TCR beta diversity per million T cells fell roughly linearly with age.

This clonotype was seen more than once but under ten times. Its antigen is not known. A sample-barcoded 5' primer and a J-beta primer mix were used in a second PCR of about 7 to 12 cycles. TCRdb processed the 5' RACE reads anew with MiXCR; each CDR3 protein has one entry. The sample holds about 580,000 distinct CDR3 sequences, roughly 48% seen once. This CDR3 contains 14 residues. From germline, CDR1 is SGHTA and CDR2 FQGNSA. Trimming took 6 bases from V and 2 from J, leaving 13 bases between them. The sample comprised blood. This chain connects TRBV7-2 to TRBJ1-1; D is undetermined. The origin of this receptor is an elderly man in good health. Here the CDR3 reads CASSIWTSNTEAFF. The CDR3 bases are TGTGCCAGCAGTATCTGGACCTCCAACACTGAAGCTTTCTTT.